This TCR beta chain was obtained from a study of cytomegalovirus exposure and HLA in healthy donors (dated by TCRdb to the late 2010s). General notes on the study: According to an earlier analysis of 587 of the donors, some 170 million T cells yielded roughly 100 million unique TCR beta sequences and around 300 Gb of sequence data. Donor age, sex, ethnicity and CMV serostatus were collected together with the repertoire data. An earlier analysis of 587 of the donors applied high-throughput TCR beta sequencing to assess whether each TCR beta V gene segment acted as functional or pseudogenic. Along with the 666-subject first cohort, a separate validation cohort of some 130 different subjects was used. The study profiled the T cell repertoires of 500 to 800 subjects by immunosequencing and related them to cytomegalovirus serostatus. HLA typing included class I and class II loci at four-digit resolution. Around 330 gigabases of sequencing data and approximately 92 million unique TCR sequences made up an early release that covered nearly 650 HLA-typed donors. To predict cytomegalovirus infection status, the study combined high-throughput TCR immunosequencing, statistical association of individual TCRs with disease status, and machine learning. The genetic ancestry cluster associated with self-reported Caucasian donors included roughly 84% of the approximately 430 genotyped donors. The study was designed to test whether signatures of past pathogen exposure could be identified by cataloging public T cell receptors. A later genetic analysis took genome-wide SNP genotypes for about 55% of the roughly 700 donors and used that subset as a discovery cohort. To study patterns of TCR occurrence, a later analysis re-analyzed previously published TCR beta repertoires from 666 donors and added high-resolution HLA genotyping. In the later analysis, no new phenotypic data were used to find candidate immune exposures; instead, reliance was placed on TCR beta sequences and their occurrence across donors. Typing coverage varied by locus: about 620-630 donors for A, B, C, DRB1 and DQB1; around 560 for DQA1; over 600 for DPA1; approximately 490 for DPB1. Every discovery cohort repertoire had been produced on one sequencing platform. Because of strong linkage in the cohort, roughly five DR-DQ haplotypes were treated as single units for association and clustering. Among about 370 genotyped donors of the cohort, an average of roughly 230,000 unique TCR beta nucleotide sequences was sequenced per donor, of which about 19% were non-productive.

Broader findings and caveats from the paper: According to the authors, the approach could potentially be generalized to other disease states and immunological phenotypes. In a later genetic analysis, a missense DCLRE1C variant was associated with V-gene and J-gene trimming of TCR beta chains, and the association was replicated in an independent cohort. Roughly uniform sequencing depth across donors was assumed in presence/absence analyses, although this assumption may not hold. HLA typing was unavailable for some donors at each locus, so association tests used only the typed subset. This cohort had only TCR beta chains sequenced, and the lack of alpha or paired-chain data limited which features could be detected. A further reported finding was that TCR beta sequences accurately predicted the HLA-A and HLA-B alleles for most subjects in the first cohort. The classifier was reported to diagnose cytomegalovirus status with high specificity and sensitivity in both the original and validation cohorts. Because counts were too low, about 18 rarely observed V segments, including chromosome 9 orphons, were excluded from the earlier analysis of some 590 of the donors. Compared with equally common non-associated chains, HLA-associated TCR beta chains in a later analysis were more clonally expanded and had lower generation probabilities. Most CMV-associated TCR beta chains appeared to be HLA-restricted in a later analysis, and the HLA associations seemed to be driven largely by CMV exposure. A few of the identified cytomegalovirus-associated TCR beta chains were confirmed in vitro to be specific for cytomegalovirus antigens. At a false discovery rate of 0.05, a later analysis linked some 18,000 TCR beta sequences to specific HLA alleles. According to a later analysis, TCR association rates differed among HLA loci, with DRB1 alleles showing the most associated TCRs and HLA-C alleles showing the fewest. Several of the top co-occurrence clusters appeared to be linked to parvovirus B19, influenza, CMV and Epstein-Barr virus, according to a later analysis. Correlated functional status among segregating V segments might reflect linkage disequilibrium, but an unknown experimental factor could not be ruled out. In a later genetic analysis, fewer N-insertions in productive TCRs were reported among donors in an Asian-associated ancestry cluster than the roughly 700-donor mean. In an earlier analysis of about 600 of the donors, most TCR beta V segments appeared in productive rearrangements about 90% or about 30% of the time, broadly matching IMGT annotations. A cluster of highly shared sequence variants was judged likely to represent a technical artifact of the sequencing pipeline. Most TCR sequences were seen in very few donors, while some public TCRs were found in many individuals. In the study, some 180 TCR beta chains were listed as associated with cytomegalovirus. Some IMGT-functional V segments, including TRBV6-2 and TRBV6-3, could not be distinguished by the 87-base-pair reads and were therefore excluded. Immune exposure information for the cohort was limited to CMV serostatus. Strong co-occurrence of HLA alleles, especially DR and DQ, made assigning TCR associations to individual alleles difficult.

About this clone itself: What this receptor recognizes is not known. No base qualities exist here, and no much larger clone lies one base off it.

The cohort comprised 666 healthy bone marrow donors. At the time of sampling, all cohort members were nominally healthy, though unrecorded immune exposures were likely present. The donor tested CMV seropositive and was one of the 289 seropositive cohort members. Every donor gave a peripheral blood sample, and the peripheral blood mononuclear cells from that sample were used for TCR beta sequencing. Genomic DNA extraction from the blood cell samples was performed with the Qiagen DNeasy Blood Extraction Kit. The method behind the library was the immunoSEQ multiplex PCR assay. For the multiplex PCR, a mixture combining 60 forward primers for TCR Vbeta segments and 13 reverse primers for TCR Jbeta segments was used. Amplification of the CDR3 region of rearranged TCR beta genes was performed with a multiplex PCR assay on genomic DNA. The Illumina HiSeq System was used to sequence the amplified TCR beta libraries as 87-base-pair reads. The source study handled its data this way. In a later analysis, about 80 million unique TCR beta chains were counted across the 666 repertoires, and roughly 11 million of these chains were shared by at least two donors. Raw reads were error-corrected and collapsed into unique sequences with a nearest-neighbor algorithm that merged closely related sequences to remove PCR and sequencing errors. To assign V, D and J gene segments, CDR3 sequences were aligned to IMGT reference sequences. For a sequence to be retained, at least a six-nucleotide match to both a V gene segment and a J gene segment was required. Rearrangements were classified as productive when the CDR3 lacked stop codons and remained in frame with V and J, and all other rearrangements were classified as non-productive. Following IMGT convention, CDR3 was defined as the stretch from the second conserved V-encoded cysteine to the conserved J-encoded phenylalanine. Sequences without an unambiguous match to a single V gene segment were excluded from the earlier analysis of about 630 of the donors. An earlier analysis of about 590 of the donors classified V segments as functional when productive rearrangements were above 56.7% and as segregating when the standard deviation between donors was above 5%. A statistical classification framework was built to diagnose cytomegalovirus status from the catalog of TCR beta chain sequences. In a later analysis, V and J genes were assigned by comparing TCR nucleotide sequences against IMGT/GENE-DB human TR gene sequences. Using the TCRdist pipeline, a later analysis assigned CDR3 sequences along with most-parsimonious VDJ recombination scenarios. In a later analysis, each TCR beta chain was defined by its CDR3 amino acid sequence together with its V-gene family, and reads lacking a unique V-gene family were excluded. A later analysis removed 592 highly shared, low-generation-probability nucleotide sequences to deal with suspected cross-contamination and a sequencing artifact. In a later analysis, a clonal expansion index was calculated for each public chain from normalized within-repertoire ranks of inferred template counts. In a later analysis, generation probabilities were computed using a VDJ recombination model fitted to out-of-frame rearrangements, and the results were checked against IGoR. Hypergeometric tests were used in a later analysis to score TCR-TCR, TCR-HLA and TCR-CMV co-occurrence, with a repertoire-size bias correction applied to the TCR pairs. In a later analysis, false discovery rates were estimated by permuting HLA or CMV assignments 20 times. In a later analysis, co-occurring TCRs were grouped with DBSCAN, and TCRdist sequence similarity was added when clustering was performed within HLA-allele-positive subsets. For co-occurrence clustering, repertoires with fewer than 30,000 or more than 120,000 public chains were excluded, along with five or six repertoires with anomalous nucleotide sharing. Entries here come from immuneACCESS through TCRdb and include only in-frame sequences with V and J called. Some clones fail to appear in such tables; in the studies checked, an unresolved V gene covers under half of the shortfall, and the cause of the remainder is unknown. The V and J calls and clone size come from that table; D and trimming were worked out from the DNA. This sample has 150,000 to 200,000 clones in its table, and about 80% of those were observed once. About 9.7% of the sample comes from the top ten.

CDR1 MNHEY and CDR2 SMNVEV are derived from the germline V gene (reference sequence). The CDR3 runs 15 amino acids, cysteine and phenylalanine included. Only the CDR3 DNA stays, 45 bases, in frame from base 1. Trimming removed 5 bases from V and 4 bases from J; the gene matches leave 8 bases unexplained. The source of this sequence is a man younger than 35 in good health and CMV-seropositive. The V and J genes are TRBV27 and TRBJ1-2, and TRBD1 aligns with 9 junction nucleotides. Sequencing used PBMCs. CDR3 protein: CASSKQGAGSYGYTF. The sequenced DNA is TGTGCCAGCAGTAAACAGGGGGCGGGGAGCTATGGCTACACCTTC.